This is a list of T cell receptor beta chains from one sample in a study of beta chain features in type 1 diabetes. Produced via immunoSEQ multiplex PCR; TCRdb's table is partial and in-frame only. The sample carries under 350,000 clones, about 24% recorded once. The sequenced sample consisted of naive CD4+ T cells from blood. The receptors were gathered from a woman under 40 with type 1 diabetes. CDR3s include the opening cysteine and the closing phenylalanine or tryptophan. The D gene is left open where the match is weak. The listing skips clone size in some rows; elsewhere it reads once, few, many or a size class.

>TRBJ2-1|TRBD2|NA|TRBV2
CASSETSGRSEQFF
TGTGCCAGCAGTGAGACTAGCGGGAGATCCGAGCAGTTCTTC
>TRBJ2-1|TRBD2|NA|TRBV7-2
CASSLRTSGSHEQFF
TGTGCCAGCAGCTTAAGGACTAGCGGGAGTCATGAGCAGTTCTTC
>TRBJ1-3|TRBD1|NA|TRBV29-1
CSVVHRDRVYF
TGCAGCGTTGTCCACCGGGACAGGGTCTATTTT
>TRBJ1-5|TRBD1|few|TRBV5-1
CASSSGGGGNQPQHF
TGCGCCAGCAGCTCTGGAGGGGGCGGCAATCAGCCCCAGCATTTT
>TRBJ2-7|NA|few|TRBV19
CASISDWRYEQYF
TGTGCCAGTATTTCTGATTGGCGGTACGAGCAGTACTTC
>TRBJ2-7|TRBD2|NA|TRBV6-5
CASSYSAGGSYEQYF
TGTGCCAGCAGTTACTCAGCGGGAGGTTCCTACGAGCAGTACTTC
>TRBJ1-1|TRBD1|few|TRBV9
CASSVNEGARTEAFF
TGTGCCAGCAGCGTAAATGAGGGGGCGAGGACTGAAGCTTTCTTT
>TRBJ2-2|NA|few|TRBV6-6
CASSYTGANTGELFF
TGTGCCAGCAGTTACACAGGCGCGAACACCGGGGAGCTGTTTTTT
>TRBJ2-3|NA|NA|TRBV9
CASSVGVAVLDTQYF
TGTGCCAGCAGCGTAGGGGTAGCGGTCCTAGATACGCAGTATTTT
>TRBJ2-7|NA|few|TRBV18
CASSKQPGISPDEQYF
TGTGCCAGCTCAAAACAACCGGGAATTTCCCCCGACGAGCAGTACTTC
>TRBJ2-1|TRBD2|NA|TRBV30
CAWRLAGALNEQFF
TGTGCCTGGAGACTAGCGGGAGCCCTAAATGAGCAGTTCTTC
>TRBJ2-1|TRBD2|NA|TRBV29-1
CSVVDGAGGHYNEQFF
TGCAGCGTCGTTGATGGCGCGGGAGGGCATTACAATGAGCAGTTCTTC
>TRBJ1-1|NA|few|TRBV11-1
CASSLEGSGTEAFF
TGTGCCAGCAGCTTAGAAGGGTCAGGGACTGAAGCTTTCTTT
>TRBJ2-6|NA|NA|TRBV30
CAWSAVAVDSGANVLTF
TGTGCCTGGAGTGCAGTAGCGGTAGACTCTGGGGCCAACGTCCTGACTTTC
>TRBJ1-2|NA|few|TRBV27
CASSWDRDGGYGYTF
TGTGCCAGCAGTTGGGACCGGGACGGGGGATATGGCTACACCTTC